These T cell receptor beta chains were read from a single sample in a study of blood T cell repertoires in COVID-19. The table came from immunoSEQ multiplex PCR; TCRdb's copy has only in-frame clones and leaves some out. Of some 460,000 clones listed, approximately 90% are singletons. Sequencing was carried out using PBMCs or T cells enriched from blood (not recorded which). Receptor source: a woman in her late teens or twenties with acute COVID-19. Each CDR3 is given with its conserved first and last residue. Fields, in order: V gene, clone size, CDR3 protein. Not all rows give a size; the values are once, few, many and, for expanded clones, a class.

V: TRBV3-1/TRBV3-2; size: .; CDR3: CASSQDPPGFPSYEQYF
V: TRBV19; size: .; CDR3: CASSRQGEGKLFF
V: TRBV5-6; size: .; CDR3: CASSLRGNQPQHF
V: TRBV2; size: few; CDR3: CASSEIQASYEQYF
V: TRBV5-5; size: .; CDR3: CASSFDRDANYGYTF
V: TRBV7-2; size: .; CDR3: CASRQPGQGAYGYTF
V: TRBV7-2; size: .; CDR3: CASSLQGYNSPLHF
V: TRBV4-1; size: .; CDR3: CASSQYRTTGGYTF
V: TRBV6-5; size: .; CDR3: CASIGQGGDGYTF
V: TRBV27; size: .; CDR3: CASRPSGHSYEQYF
V: TRBV27; size: .; CDR3: CASSFTAYNEQFF
V: TRBV6-4; size: once; CDR3: CAGDRGREQYF
V: TRBV28; size: .; CDR3: CASMVGQGDEKLFF
V: TRBV12-3/TRBV12-4; size: .; CDR3: CASSWGGMGAFF
V: TRBV5-6; size: few; CDR3: CASSALAAMNTEAFF
V: TRBV7-2; size: .; CDR3: CASSLAVRQITDTQYF
V: TRBV4-2; size: .; CDR3: CASSQEGGVRYGYTF
V: TRBV7-2; size: .; CDR3: CASSSSGAFSYEQYF
V: TRBV4-1; size: .; CDR3: CASSQVGASGNTIYF
V: TRBV20-1; size: few; CDR3: CSAKGGGEAFF